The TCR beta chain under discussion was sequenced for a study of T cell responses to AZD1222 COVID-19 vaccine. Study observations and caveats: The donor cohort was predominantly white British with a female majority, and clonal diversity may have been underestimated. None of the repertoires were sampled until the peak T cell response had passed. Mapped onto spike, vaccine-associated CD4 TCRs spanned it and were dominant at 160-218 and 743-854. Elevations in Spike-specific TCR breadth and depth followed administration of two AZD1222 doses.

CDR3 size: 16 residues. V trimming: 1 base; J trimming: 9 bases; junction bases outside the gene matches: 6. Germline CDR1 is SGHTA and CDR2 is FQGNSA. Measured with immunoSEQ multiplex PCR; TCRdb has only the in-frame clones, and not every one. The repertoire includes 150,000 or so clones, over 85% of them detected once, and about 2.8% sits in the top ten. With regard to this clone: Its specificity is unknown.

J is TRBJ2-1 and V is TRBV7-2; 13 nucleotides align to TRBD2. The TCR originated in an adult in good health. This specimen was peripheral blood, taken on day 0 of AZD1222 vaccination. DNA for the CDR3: TGTGCCAGCAGCTTAGAACTAGCGGGAGGGCAGGGTGAGCAGTTCTTC. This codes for CASSLELAGGQGEQFF. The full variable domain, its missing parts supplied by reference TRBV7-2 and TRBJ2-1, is GAGVSQSPSNKVTEKGKDVELRCDPISGHTALYWYRQSLGQGLEFLIYFQGNSAPDKSGLPSDRFSAERTGGSVSTLTIQRTQQEDSAVYLCASSLELAGGQGEQFFGPGTRLTVL.